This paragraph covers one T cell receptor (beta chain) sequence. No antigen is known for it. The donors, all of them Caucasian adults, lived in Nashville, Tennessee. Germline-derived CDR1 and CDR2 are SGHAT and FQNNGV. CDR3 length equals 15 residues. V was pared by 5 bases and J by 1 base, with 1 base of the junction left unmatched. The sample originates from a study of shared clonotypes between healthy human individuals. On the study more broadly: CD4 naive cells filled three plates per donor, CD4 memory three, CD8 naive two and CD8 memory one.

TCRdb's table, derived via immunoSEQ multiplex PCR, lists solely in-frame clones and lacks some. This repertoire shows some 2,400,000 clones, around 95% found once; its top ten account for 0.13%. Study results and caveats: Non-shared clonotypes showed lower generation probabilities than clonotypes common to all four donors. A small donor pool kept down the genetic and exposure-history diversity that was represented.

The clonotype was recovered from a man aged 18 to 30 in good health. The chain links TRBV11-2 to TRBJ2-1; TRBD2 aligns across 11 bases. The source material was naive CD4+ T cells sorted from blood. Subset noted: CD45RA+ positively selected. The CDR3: CASSPSGRSYNEQFF. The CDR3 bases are TGTGCCAGCAGCCCTAGCGGGAGGTCCTACAATGAGCAGTTCTTC.